This T cell receptor (beta chain) was obtained from a study of monozygotic twins with inflammatory bowel disease. Notes on the study in general: The study found lower TCRbeta diversity (inverse Simpson) in IBD patients than in healthy co-twins. The data offered no way to tell different T cell subtypes apart. Clonotype overlap with others was lower in IBD patients than in healthy twins, a difference that was greatest with disease activity.

Remarks on this clonotype: Its antigen is not known.

With no T cell sorting beforehand, total RNA was isolated from whole blood. Germline V gene data show CDR1 as SGHAT and CDR2 as FQNNGV. The CDR3 totals 14 residues. TCRdb derives one entry per CDR3 protein from the 5' RACE reads, leaving out DNA. The sample data list about 440,000 distinct CDR3 sequences. Sequencing was carried out using blood. The chain has TRBV11-2 and TRBJ2-1; TCRdb lists TRBD1, though no DNA is available to test this call. This receptor was identified in a human donor with ulcerative colitis or Crohn's disease, or a healthy co-twin of an affected twin (not recorded which). The chain's CDR3 is CASSSLGRGYEQFF.